The present T cell receptor beta chain was sequenced within a study of blood T cells in healthy people across ages. Then a second PCR, running roughly 7 to 11 cycles, was carried out with a sample-barcoded 5' primer and a J-beta primer mix. MiXCR, applied by TCRdb to the 5' RACE reads, yields one record per CDR3 protein. The sample yields about 730,000 distinct CDR3 sequences, roughly 44% seen once. Germline loops: CDR1 LGHDT, CDR2 YNNKEL (reference sequence). V was trimmed by 5 bases and J by 5 bases, leaving 9 bases between them. This CDR3 comprises 13 residues. Sequenced sample: blood. The sequence was obtained from a woman in her sixties in good health. The chain combines TRBV3-1 with TRBJ1-4, with D maybe TRBD1 (5 bases). The CDR3 reads CASSRQPNEKLFF. CDR3 DNA sequence: TGTGCCAGCAGCAGACAGCCGAATGAAAAACTGTTTTTT.